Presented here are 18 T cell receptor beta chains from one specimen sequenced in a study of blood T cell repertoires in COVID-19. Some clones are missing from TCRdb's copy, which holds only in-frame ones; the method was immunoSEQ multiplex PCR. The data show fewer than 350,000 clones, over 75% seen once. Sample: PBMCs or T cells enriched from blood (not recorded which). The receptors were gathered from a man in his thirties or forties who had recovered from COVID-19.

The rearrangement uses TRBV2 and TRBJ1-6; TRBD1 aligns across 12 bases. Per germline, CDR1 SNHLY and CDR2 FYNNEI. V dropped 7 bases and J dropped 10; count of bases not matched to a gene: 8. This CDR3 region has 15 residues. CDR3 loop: CASISGQGAVSPLHF. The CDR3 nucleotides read TGTGCCAGCATTTCGGGACAGGGGGCTGTCTCACCCCTCCACTTT.

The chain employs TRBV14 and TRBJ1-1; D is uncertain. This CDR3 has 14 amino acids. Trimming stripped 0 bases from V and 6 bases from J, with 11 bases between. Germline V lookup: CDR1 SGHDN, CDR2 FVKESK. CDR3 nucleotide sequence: TGTGCCAGCAGCCAAGATCGGGGTCTCGCTGAAGCTTTCTTT. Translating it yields CASSQDRGLAEAFF.

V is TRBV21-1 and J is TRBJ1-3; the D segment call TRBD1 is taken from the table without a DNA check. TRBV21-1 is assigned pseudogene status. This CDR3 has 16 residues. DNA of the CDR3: TGTGCCAGCAGCGGTGACAGGGACTCCTCTGGAAACACCATATATTTT. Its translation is CASSGDRDSSGNTIYF.

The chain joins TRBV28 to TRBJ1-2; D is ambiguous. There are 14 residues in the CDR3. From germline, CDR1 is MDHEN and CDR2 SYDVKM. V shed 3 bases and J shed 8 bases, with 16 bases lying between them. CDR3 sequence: CASSFSKPVGGYTF. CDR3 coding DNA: TGTGCCAGCAGTTTCTCAAAACCGGTCGGGGGCTACACCTTC.

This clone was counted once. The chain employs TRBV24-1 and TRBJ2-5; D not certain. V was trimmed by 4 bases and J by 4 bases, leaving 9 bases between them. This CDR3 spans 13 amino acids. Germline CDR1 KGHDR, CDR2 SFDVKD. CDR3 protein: CATSDPAGETQYF. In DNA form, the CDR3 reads TGTGCCACCAGTGACCCCGCAGGAGAGACCCAGTACTTC.

The CDR3 sequence: CASSLGDRDWTEAFF. The CDR3 DNA sequence: TGTGCCAGCAGCTTAGGGGACAGGGATTGGACTGAAGCTTTCTTT. V gene TRBV7-2 combines with J gene TRBJ1-1; 9 bases map to TRBD1. Germline V gene sequence: CDR1 SGHTA, CDR2 FQGNSA. V trimming: 1 base; J trimming: 5 bases; junction bases outside the gene matches: 5. There are 15 residues in the CDR3.

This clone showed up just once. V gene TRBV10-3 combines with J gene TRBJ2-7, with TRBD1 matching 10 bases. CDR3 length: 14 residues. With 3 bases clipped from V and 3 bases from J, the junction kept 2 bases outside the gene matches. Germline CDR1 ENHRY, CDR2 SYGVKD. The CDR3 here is CAISEGTGVYEQYF. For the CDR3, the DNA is TGTGCCATCAGTGAAGGGACAGGGGTCTACGAGCAGTACTTC.

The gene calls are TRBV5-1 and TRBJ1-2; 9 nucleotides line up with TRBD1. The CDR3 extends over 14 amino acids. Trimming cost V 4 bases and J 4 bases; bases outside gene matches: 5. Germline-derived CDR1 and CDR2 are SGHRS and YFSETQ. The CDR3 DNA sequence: TGCGCCAGCAGCCGCGGGACAGGGAGCTATGGCTACACCTTC. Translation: CASSRGTGSYGYTF.

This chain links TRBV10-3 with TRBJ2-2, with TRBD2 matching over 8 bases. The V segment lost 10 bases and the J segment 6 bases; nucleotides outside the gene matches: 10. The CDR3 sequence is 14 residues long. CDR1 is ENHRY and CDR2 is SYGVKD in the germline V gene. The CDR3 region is CATGAAGDPGELFF. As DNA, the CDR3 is TGTGCCACAGGGGCAGCGGGAGACCCCGGGGAGCTGTTTTTT.

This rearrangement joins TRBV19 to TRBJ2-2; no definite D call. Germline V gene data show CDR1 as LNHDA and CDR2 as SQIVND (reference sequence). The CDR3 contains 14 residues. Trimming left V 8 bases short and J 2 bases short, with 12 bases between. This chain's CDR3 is CASGVRTNTGELFF. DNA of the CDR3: TGTGCCAGTGGTGTTAGAACTAACACCGGGGAGCTGTTTTTT. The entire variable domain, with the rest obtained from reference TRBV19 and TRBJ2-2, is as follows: DGGITQSPKYLFRKEGQNVTLSCEQNLNHDAMYWYRQDPGQGLRLIYYSQIVNDFQKGDIAEGYSVSREKKESFPLTVTSAQKNPTAFYLCASGVRTNTGELFFGEGSRLTVL.

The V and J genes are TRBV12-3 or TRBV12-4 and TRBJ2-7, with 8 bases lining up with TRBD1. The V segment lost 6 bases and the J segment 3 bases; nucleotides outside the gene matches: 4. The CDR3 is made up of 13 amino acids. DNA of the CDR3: TGTGCCAGCAGGCGGACAGGGTTCTACGAGCAGTACTTC. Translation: CASRRTGFYEQYF.

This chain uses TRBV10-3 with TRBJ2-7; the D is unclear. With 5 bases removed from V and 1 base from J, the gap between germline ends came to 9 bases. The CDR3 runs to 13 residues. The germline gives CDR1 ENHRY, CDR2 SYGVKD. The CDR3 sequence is CAISRGDSYEQYF. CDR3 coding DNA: TGTGCCATCAGTCGCGGAGATTCCTACGAGCAGTACTTC.

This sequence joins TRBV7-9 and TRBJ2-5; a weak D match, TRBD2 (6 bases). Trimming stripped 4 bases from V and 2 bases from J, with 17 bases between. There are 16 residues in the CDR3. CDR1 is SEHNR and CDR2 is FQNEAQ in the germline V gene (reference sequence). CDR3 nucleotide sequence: TGTGCCAGCAGCTCCCGACGGGACTTCTCACAAGAGACCCAGTACTTC. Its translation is CASSSRRDFSQETQYF.

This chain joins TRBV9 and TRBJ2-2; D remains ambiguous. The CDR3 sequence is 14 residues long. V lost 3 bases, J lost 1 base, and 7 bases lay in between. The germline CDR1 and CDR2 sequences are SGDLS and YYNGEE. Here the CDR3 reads CASSDRLNTGELFF. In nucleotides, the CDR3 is TGTGCCAGCAGCGATAGACTGAACACCGGGGAGCTGTTTTTT.

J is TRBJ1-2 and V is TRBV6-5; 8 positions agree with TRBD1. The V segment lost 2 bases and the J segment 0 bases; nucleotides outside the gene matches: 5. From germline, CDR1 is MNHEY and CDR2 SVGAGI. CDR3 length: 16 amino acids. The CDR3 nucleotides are TGTGCCAGCAGTTACACAGGGGGGAAAACTAACTATGGCTACACCTTC. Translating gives CASSYTGGKTNYGYTF.

CDR3 amino acids: CASSSLPQGNGNQPQHF. The DNA for the CDR3 is TGTGCCAGCAGTTCGCTCCCACAGGGGAACGGCAATCAGCCCCAGCATTTT. The chain uses TRBV6-2 or TRBV6-3 and TRBJ1-5; 7 positions match TRBD1. V lost 4 bases and J lost 2; bases outside the gene matches: 11. This CDR3 spans 17 amino acids. Germline V lookup: CDR1 MNHEY, CDR2 SVGEGT.

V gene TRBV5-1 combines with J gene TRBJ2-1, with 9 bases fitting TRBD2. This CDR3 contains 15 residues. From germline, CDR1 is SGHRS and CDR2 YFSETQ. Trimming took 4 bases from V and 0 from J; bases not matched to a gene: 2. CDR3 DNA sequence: TGCGCCAGCAGCCTGCGGGGGGGCTCCTACAATGAGCAGTTCTTC. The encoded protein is CASSLRGGSYNEQFF.

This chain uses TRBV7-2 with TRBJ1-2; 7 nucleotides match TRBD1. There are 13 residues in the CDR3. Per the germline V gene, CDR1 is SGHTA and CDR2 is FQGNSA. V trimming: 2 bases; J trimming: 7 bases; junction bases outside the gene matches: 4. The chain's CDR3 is CASSLHRGGGYTF. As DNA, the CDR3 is TGTGCCAGCAGCTTACACAGGGGAGGTGGCTACACCTTC.